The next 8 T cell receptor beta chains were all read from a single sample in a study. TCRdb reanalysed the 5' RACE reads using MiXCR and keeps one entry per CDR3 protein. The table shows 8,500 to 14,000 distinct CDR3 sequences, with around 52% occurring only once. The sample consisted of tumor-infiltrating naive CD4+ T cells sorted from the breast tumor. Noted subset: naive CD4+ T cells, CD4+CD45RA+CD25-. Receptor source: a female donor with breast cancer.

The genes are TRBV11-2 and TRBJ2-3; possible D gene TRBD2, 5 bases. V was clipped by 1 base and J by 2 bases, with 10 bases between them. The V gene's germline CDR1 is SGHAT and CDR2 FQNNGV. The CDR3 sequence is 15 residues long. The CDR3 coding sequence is TGTGCCAGCAGCTTAGCACAAGCGGCCACAGATACGCAGTATTTT. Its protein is CASSLAQAATDTQYF.

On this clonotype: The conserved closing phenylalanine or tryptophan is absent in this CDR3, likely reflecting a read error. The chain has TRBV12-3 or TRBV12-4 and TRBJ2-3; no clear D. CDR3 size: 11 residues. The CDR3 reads CASSLTDTQYL. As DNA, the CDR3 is TGTGCCAGCAGTCTAACAGATACACAGTATTTA.

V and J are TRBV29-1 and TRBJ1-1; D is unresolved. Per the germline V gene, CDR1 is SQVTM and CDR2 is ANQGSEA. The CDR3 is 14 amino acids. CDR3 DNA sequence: TGCAGTGATGCCGGGCCTCACGAGAACACTGAAGCTTTCTTT. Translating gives CSDAGPHENTEAFF.

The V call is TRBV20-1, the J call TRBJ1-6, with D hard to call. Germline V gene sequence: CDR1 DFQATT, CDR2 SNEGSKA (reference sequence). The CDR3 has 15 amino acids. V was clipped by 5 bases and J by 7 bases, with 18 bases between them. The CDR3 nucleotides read TGCAGTGCTCAAAAAGTTGCCACGGGGAATTCACCCCTCCACTTT. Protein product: CSAQKVATGNSPLHF.

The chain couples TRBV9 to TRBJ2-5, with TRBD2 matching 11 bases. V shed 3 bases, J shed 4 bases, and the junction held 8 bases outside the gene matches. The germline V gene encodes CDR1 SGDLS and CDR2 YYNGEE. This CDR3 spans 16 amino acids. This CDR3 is CASSAGELAGVETQYF. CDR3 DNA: TGTGCCAGCAGCGCAGGTGAACTAGCGGGAGTAGAGACCCAGTACTTC.

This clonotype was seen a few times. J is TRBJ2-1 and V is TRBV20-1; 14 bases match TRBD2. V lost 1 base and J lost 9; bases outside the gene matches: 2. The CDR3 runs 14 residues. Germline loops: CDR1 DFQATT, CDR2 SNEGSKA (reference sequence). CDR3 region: CSARGLAGGLEQFF. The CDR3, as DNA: TGCAGTGCTAGAGGACTAGCGGGAGGGCTTGAGCAGTTCTTC.

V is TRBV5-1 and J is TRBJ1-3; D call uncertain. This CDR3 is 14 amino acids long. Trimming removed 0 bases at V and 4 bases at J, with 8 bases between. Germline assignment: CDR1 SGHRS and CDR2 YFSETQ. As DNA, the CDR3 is TGCGCCAGCAGCTTGGCCCTTGGAGGAAACACCATATATTTT. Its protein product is CASSLALGGNTIYF.

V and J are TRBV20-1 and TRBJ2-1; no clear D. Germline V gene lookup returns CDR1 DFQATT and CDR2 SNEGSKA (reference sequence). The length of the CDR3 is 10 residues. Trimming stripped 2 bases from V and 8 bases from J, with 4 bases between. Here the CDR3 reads CSARWHEQFF. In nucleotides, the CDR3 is TGCAGTGCTAGATGGCATGAGCAGTTCTTC.